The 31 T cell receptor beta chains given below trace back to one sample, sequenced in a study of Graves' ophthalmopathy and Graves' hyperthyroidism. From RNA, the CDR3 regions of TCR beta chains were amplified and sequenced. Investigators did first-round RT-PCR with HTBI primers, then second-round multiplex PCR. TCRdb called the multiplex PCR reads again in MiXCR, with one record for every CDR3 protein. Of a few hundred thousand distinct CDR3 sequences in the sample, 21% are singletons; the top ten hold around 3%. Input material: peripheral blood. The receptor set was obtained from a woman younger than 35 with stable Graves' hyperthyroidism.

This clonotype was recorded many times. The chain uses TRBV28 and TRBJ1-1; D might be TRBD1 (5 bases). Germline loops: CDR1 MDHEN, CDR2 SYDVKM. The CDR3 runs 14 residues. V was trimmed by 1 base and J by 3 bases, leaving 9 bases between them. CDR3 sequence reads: CASSLYGDDTEAFF. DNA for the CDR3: TGTGCCAGCAGTTTATACGGGGACGACACTGAAGCTTTCTTT. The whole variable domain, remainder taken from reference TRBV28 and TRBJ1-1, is DVKVTQSSRYLVKRTGEKVFLECVQDMDHENMFWYRQDPGLGLRLIYFSYDVKMKEKGDIPEGYSVSREKKERFSLILESASTNQTSMYLCASSLYGDDTEAFFGQGTRLTVV.

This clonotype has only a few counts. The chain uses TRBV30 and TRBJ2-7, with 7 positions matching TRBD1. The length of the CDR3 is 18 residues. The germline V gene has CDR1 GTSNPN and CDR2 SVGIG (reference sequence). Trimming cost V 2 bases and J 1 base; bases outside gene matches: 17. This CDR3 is CAWSTRGRGRSGSYEQYF. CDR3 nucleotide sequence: TGTGCCTGGAGTACGAGGGGAAGGGGGCGCTCAGGTTCCTACGAGCAGTACTTC.

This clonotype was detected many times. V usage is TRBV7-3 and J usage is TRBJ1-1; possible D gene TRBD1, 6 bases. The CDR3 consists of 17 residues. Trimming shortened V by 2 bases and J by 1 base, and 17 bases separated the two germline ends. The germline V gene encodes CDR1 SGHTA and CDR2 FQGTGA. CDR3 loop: CASSLEGHGGANTEAFF. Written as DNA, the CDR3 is TGTGCCAGCAGCTTAGAGGGGCATGGGGGCGCGAACACTGAAGCTTTCTTT.

CDR3 loop: CASSEPRDDTEAFF. The CDR3 nucleotides read TGTGCCAGCAGTGAACCCAGGGACGACACTGAAGCTTTCTTT. This chain links TRBV25-1 with TRBJ1-1; a weak D match, TRBD1 (5 bases). Germline CDR1 and CDR2: MGHDK and SYGVNS. This CDR3 has 14 residues. Trimming took off 2 bases at V and 3 bases at J, with 10 bases between the two ends.

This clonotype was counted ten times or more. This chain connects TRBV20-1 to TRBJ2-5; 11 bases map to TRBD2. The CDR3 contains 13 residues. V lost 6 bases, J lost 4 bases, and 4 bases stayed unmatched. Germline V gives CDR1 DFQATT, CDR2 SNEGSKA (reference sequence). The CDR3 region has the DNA TGCAGTGCCCCTAGCGGGAGGTTAGAGACCCAGTACTTC. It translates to CSAPSGRLETQYF.

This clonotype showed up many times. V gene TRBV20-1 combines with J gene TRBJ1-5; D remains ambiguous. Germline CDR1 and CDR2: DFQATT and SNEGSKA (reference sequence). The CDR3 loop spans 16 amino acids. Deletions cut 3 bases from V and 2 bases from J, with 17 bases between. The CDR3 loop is CSASIQGRDGNQPQHF. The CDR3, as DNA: TGCAGTGCTAGTATCCAAGGGCGGGATGGCAATCAGCCCCAGCATTTT.

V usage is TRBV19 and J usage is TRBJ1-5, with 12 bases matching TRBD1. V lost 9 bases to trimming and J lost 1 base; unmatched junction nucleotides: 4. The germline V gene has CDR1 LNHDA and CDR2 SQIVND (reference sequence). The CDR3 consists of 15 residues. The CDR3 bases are TGTGCCAGCCGGGACAGGGGGCTGAGCAATCAGCCCCAGCATTTT. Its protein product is CASRDRGLSNQPQHF.

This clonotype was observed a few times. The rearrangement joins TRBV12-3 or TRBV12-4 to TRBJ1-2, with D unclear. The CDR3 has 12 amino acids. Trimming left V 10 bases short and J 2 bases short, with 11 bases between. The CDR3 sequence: CATAGRNYGYTF. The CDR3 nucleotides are TGTGCCACCGCGGGGAGGAACTATGGCTACACCTTC.

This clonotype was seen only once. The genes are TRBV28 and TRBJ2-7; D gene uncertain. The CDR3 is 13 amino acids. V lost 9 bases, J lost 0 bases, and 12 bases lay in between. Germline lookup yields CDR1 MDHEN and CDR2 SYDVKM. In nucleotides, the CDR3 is TGTGCCAGTAGGCAGGAGAGCTCCTACGAGCAGTACTTC. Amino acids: CASRQESSYEQYF. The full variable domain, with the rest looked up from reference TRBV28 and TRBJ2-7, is DVKVTQSSRYLVKRTGEKVFLECVQDMDHENMFWYRQDPGLGLRLIYFSYDVKMKEKGDIPEGYSVSREKKERFSLILESASTNQTSMYLCASRQESSYEQYFGPGTRLTVT.

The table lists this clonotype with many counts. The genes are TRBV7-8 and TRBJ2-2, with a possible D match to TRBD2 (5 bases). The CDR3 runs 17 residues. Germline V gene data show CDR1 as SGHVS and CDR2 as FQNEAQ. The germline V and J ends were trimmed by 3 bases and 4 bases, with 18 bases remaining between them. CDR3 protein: CASSFKRRSSSTGELFF. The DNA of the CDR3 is TGTGCCAGCAGCTTCAAACGGAGGTCTTCTAGCACCGGGGAGCTGTTTTTT.

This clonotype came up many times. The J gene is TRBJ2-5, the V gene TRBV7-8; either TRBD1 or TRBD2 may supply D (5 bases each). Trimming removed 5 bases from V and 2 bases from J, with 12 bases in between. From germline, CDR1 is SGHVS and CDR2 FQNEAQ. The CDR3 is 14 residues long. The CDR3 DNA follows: TGTGCCAGCAGCCGGCCGGGACGTCAAGAGACCCAGTACTTC. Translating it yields CASSRPGRQETQYF.

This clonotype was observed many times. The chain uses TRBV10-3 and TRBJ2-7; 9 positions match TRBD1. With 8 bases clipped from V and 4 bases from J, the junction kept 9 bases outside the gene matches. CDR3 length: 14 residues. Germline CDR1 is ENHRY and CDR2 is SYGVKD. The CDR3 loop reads CAIGGTGLFYEQYF. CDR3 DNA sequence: TGTGCCATCGGGGGGACAGGGTTGTTTTACGAGCAGTACTTC.

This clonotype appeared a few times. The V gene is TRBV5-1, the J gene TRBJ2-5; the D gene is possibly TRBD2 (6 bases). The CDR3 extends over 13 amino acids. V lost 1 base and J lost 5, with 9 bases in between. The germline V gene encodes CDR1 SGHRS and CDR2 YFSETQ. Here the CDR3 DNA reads TGCGCCAGCAGCTTGTACGGGGGTGAGACCCAGTACTTC. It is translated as CASSLYGGETQYF.

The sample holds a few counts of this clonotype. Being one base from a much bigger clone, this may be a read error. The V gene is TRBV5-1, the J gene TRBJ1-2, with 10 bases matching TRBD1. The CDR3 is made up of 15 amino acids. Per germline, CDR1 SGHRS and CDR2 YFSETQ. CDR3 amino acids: CTSSLETGGSYGYAF. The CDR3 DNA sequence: TGCACCAGCAGCTTGGAGACAGGGGGCTCCTATGGCTACGCCTTC.

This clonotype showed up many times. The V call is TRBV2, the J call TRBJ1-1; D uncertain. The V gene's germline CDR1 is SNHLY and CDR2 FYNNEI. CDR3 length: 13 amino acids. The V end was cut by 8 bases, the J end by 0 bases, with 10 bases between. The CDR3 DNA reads TGTGCCAGCCGCCTCTTGATGAACACTGAAGCTTTCTTT. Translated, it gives CASRLLMNTEAFF.

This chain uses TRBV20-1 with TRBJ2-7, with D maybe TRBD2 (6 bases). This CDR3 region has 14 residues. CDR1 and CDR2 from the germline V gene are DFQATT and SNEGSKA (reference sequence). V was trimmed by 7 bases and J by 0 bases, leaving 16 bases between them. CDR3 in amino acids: CSVRGLLSSYEQYF. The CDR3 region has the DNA TGCAGTGTTCGGGGACTTTTGAGCTCCTACGAGCAGTACTTC.

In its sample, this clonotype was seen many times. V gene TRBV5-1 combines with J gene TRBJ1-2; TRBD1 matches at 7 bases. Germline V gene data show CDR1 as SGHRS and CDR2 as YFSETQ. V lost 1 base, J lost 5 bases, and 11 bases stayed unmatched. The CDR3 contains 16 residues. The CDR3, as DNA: TGCGCCAGCAGCTTGACTCCAGGGGGTATTGAGTATGGCTACACCTTC. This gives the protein CASSLTPGGIEYGYTF.

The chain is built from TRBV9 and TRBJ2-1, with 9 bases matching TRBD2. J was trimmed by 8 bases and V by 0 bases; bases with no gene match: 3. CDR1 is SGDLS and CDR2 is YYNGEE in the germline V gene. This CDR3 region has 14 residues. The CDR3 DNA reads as TGTGCCAGCAGCGTAGCCGGGACTAGCTATGAGCAGTTCTTC. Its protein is CASSVAGTSYEQFF.

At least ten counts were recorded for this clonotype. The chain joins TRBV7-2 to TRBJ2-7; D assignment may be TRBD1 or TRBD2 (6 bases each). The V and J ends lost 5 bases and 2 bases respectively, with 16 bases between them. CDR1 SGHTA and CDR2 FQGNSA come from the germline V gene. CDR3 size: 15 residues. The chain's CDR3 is CASSPVRGAAYEQYF. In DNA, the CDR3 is TGTGCCAGCAGCCCCGTTAGGGGGGCGGCCTACGAGCAGTACTTC.

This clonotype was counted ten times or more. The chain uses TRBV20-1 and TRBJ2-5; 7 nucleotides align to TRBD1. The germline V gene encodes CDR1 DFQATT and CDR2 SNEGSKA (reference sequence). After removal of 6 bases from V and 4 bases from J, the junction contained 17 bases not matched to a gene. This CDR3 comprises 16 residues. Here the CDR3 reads CSAEPLRQGTRETQYF. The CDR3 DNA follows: TGCAGTGCCGAACCTCTAAGACAGGGTACTCGAGAGACCCAGTACTTC.

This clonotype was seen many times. CDR3 nucleotides: TGTGCCAGCAGTTTATGGGGGGAGGGTGTGTACATTTCACCCCTCCACTTT. Protein: CASSLWGEGVYISPLHF. The rearrangement uses TRBV28 and TRBJ1-6; perhaps TRBD1 as D (5 bases). Germline values: CDR1 MDHEN, CDR2 SYDVKM. The CDR3 loop spans 17 amino acids. V shed 0 bases and J shed 9 bases, with 18 bases lying between them.

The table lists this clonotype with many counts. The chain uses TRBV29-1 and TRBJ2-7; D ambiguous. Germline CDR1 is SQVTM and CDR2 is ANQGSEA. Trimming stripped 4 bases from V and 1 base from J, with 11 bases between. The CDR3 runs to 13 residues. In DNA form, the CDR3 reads TGCAGCGTTGCCCTTGCAGTTTCCTACGAGCAGTACTTC. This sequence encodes CSVALAVSYEQYF.

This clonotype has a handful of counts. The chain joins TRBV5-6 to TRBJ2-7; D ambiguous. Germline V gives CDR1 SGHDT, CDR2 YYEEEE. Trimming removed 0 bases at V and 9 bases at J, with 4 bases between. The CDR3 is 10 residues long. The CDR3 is CASSLEGQYF. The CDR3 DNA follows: TGTGCCAGCAGCTTGGAAGGGCAGTACTTC.

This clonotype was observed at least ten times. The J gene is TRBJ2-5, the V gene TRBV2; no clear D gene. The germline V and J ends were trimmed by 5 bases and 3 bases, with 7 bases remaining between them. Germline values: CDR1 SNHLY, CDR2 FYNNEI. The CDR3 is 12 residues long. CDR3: CASSSLEETQYF. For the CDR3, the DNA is TGTGCCAGCAGTAGTTTGGAAGAGACCCAGTACTTC. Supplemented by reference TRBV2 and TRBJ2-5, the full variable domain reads EPEVTQTPSHQVTQMGQEVILRCVPISNHLYFYWYRQILGQKVEFLVSFYNNEISEKSEIFDDQFSVERPDGSNFTLKIRSTKLEDSAMYFCASSSLEETQYFGPGTRLLVL.

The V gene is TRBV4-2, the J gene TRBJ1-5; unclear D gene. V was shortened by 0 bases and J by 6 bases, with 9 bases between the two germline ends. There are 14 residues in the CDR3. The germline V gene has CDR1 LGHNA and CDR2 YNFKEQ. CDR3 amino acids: CASSQESGSQPQHF. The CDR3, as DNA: TGTGCCAGCAGCCAAGAATCGGGGTCTCAGCCCCAGCATTTT.

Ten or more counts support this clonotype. In DNA, the CDR3 is TGCGCCAGCAGCCAAGATGAGAACTTAAGCAATCAGCCCCAGCATTTT. Translating gives CASSQDENLSNQPQHF. The chain carries TRBV4-1 and TRBJ1-5; D is undetermined. The CDR3 runs to 16 residues. Trimming removed 0 bases from V and 1 base from J, with 10 bases in between. CDR1 is MGHRA, CDR2 YSYEKL, per germline.

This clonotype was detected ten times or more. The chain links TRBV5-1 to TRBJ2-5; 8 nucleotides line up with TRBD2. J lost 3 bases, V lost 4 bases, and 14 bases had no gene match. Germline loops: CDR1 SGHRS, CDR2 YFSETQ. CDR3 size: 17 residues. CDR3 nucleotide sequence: TGCGCCAGCAGCCTCGGACACGGGGGGGCAAATGAAGAGACCCAGTACTTC. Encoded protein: CASSLGHGGANEETQYF.

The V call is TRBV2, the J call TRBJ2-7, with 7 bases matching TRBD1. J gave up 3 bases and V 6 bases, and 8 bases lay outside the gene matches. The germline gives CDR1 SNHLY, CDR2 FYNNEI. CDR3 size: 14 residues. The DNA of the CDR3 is TGTGCCAGCAGACACAGGGGTACAATCTACGAGCAGTACTTC. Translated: CASRHRGTIYEQYF.

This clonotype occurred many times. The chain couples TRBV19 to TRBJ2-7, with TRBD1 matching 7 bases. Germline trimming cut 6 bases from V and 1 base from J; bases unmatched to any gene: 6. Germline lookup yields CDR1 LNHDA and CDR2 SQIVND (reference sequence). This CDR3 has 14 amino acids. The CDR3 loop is CASRRTGNSYEQYF. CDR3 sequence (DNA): TGTGCCAGTAGAAGGACAGGTAATTCCTACGAGCAGTACTTC.

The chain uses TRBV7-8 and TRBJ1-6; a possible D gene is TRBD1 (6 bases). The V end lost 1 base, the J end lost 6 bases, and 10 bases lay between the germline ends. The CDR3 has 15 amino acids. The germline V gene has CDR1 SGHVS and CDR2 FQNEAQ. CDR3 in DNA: TGTGCCAGCAGCTTAGAGGAAGGGGGTAATTCACCCCTCCACTTT. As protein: CASSLEEGGNSPLHF. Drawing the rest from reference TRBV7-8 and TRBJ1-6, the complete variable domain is GAGVSQSPRYKVAKRGQDVALRCDPISGHVSLFWYQQALGQGPEFLTYFQNEAQLDKSGLPSDRFFAERPEGSVSTLKIQRTQQEDSAVYLCASSLEEGGNSPLHFGNGTRLTVT.

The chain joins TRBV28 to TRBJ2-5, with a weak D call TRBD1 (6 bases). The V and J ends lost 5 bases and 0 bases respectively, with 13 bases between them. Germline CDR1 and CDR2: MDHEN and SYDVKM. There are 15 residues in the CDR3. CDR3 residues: CASSPRTEYQETQYF. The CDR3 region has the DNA TGTGCCAGCAGTCCTCGGACAGAGTACCAAGAGACCCAGTACTTC. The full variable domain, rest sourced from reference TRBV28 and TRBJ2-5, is DVKVTQSSRYLVKRTGEKVFLECVQDMDHENMFWYRQDPGLGLRLIYFSYDVKMKEKGDIPEGYSVSREKKERFSLILESASTNQTSMYLCASSPRTEYQETQYFGPGTRLLVL.